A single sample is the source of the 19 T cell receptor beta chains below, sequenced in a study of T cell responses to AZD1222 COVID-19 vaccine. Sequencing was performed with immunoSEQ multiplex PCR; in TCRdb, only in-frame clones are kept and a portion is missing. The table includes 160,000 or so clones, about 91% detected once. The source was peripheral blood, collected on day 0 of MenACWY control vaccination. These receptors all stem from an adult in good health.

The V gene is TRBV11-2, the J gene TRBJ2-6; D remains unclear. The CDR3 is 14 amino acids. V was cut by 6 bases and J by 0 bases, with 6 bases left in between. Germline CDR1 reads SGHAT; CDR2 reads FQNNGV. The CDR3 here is CASRYASGANVLTF. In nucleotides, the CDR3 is TGTGCCAGCAGATATGCCTCTGGGGCCAACGTCCTGACTTTC.

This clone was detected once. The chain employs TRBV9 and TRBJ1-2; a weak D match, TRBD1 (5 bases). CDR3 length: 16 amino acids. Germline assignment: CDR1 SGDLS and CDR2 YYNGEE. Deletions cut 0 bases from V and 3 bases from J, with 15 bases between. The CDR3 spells CASSVGWGWGDYGYTF. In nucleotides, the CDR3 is TGTGCCAGCAGCGTAGGATGGGGATGGGGGGACTATGGCTACACCTTC.

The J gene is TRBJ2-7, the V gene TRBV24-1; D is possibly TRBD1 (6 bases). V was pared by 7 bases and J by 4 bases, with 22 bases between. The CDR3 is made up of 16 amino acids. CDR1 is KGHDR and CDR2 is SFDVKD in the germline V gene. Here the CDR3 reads CATRGIDRKGVYEQYF. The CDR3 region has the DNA TGTGCCACCAGGGGGATCGACAGGAAGGGGGTTTACGAGCAGTACTTC.

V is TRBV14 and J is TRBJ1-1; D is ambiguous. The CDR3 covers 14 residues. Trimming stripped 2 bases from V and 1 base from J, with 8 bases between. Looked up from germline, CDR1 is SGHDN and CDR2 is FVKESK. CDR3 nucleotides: TGTGCCAGCAGCCAACTTACAGCGAACACTGAAGCTTTCTTT. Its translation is CASSQLTANTEAFF. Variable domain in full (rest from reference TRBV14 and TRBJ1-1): EAGVTQFPSHSVIEKGQTVTLRCDPISGHDNLYWYRRVMGKEIKFLLHFVKESKQDESGMPNNRFLAERTGGTYSTLKVQPAELEDSGVYFCASSQLTANTEAFFGQGTRLTVV.

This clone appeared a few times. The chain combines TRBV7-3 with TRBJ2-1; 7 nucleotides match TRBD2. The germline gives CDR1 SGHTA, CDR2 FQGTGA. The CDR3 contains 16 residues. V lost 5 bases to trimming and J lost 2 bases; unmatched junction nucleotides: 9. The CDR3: CASSPQSGIPYNEQFF. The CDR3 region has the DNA TGTGCCAGCAGCCCGCAAAGCGGGATCCCCTACAATGAGCAGTTCTTC.

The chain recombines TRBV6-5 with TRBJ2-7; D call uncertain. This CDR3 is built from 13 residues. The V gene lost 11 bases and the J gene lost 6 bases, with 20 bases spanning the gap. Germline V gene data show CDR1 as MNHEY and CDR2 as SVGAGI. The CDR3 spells CAGTYRARGEQYF. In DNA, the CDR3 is TGTGCCGGCACTTATCGGGCCAGAGGCGAGCAGTACTTC.

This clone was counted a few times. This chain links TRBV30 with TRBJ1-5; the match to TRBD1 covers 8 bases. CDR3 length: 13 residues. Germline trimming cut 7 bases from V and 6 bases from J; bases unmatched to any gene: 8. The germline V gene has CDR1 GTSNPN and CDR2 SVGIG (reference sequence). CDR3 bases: TGTGCCTCCGCGACAGGGGCGAGTCAGCCCCAGCATTTT. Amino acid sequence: CASATGASQPQHF.

The CDR3 coding sequence is TGTGCCAGCAGCTTTGACAGTTTACCGGAAACCGAGCAGTTCTTC. It is translated as CASSFDSLPETEQFF. V gene TRBV11-3 combines with J gene TRBJ2-1, with D possibly matching TRBD1 (5 bases). The germline V gene encodes CDR1 SGHNT and CDR2 YENEEA. Trimming took off 3 bases at V and 10 bases at J, with 19 bases between the two ends. This CDR3 is 15 amino acids long.

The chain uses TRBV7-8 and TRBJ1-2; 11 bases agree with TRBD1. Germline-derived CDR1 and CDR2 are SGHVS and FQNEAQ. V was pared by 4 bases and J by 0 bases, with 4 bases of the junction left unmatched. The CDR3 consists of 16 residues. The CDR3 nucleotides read TGTGCCAGCAGCTGGGGACAGGGGGGAGCTAACTATGGCTACACCTTC. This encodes CASSWGQGGANYGYTF.

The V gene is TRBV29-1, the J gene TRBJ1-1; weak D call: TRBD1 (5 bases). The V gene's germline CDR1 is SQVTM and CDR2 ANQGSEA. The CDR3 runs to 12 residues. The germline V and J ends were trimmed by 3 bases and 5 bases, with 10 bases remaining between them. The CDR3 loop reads CSVDGAGTEAFF. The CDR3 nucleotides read TGCAGCGTTGATGGGGCCGGGACTGAAGCTTTCTTT.

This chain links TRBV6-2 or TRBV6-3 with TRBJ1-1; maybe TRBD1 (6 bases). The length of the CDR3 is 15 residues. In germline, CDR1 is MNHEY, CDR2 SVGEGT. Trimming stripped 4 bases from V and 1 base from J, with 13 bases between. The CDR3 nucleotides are TGTGCCAGCAGTTTCACGGGACACTCGAACACTGAAGCTTTCTTT. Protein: CASSFTGHSNTEAFF.

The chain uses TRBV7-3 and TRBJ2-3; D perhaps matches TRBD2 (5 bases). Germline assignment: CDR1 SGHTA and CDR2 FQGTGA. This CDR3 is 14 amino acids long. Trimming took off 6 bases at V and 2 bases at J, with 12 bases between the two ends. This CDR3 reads CASRDSYTTDTQYF. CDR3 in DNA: TGTGCCAGCAGGGACTCCTACACCACAGATACGCAGTATTTT.

As DNA, the CDR3 is TGTGCCAGCAGCTTAGGTATGGCCGGCCAAGAGACCCAGTACTTC. Protein sequence: CASSLGMAGQETQYF. V is TRBV7-2 and J is TRBJ2-5, with D unclear. Germline CDR1 reads SGHTA; CDR2 reads FQGNSA. This CDR3 region has 15 residues. Trimming shortened V by 1 base and J by 1 base, and 10 bases separated the two germline ends.

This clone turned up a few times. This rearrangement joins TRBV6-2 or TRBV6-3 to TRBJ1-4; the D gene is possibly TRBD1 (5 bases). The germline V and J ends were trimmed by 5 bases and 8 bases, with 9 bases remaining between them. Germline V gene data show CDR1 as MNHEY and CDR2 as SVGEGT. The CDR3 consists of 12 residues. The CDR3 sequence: CASSPDREKLFF. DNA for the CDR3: TGTGCCAGCAGTCCCGACAGAGAAAAACTGTTTTTT.

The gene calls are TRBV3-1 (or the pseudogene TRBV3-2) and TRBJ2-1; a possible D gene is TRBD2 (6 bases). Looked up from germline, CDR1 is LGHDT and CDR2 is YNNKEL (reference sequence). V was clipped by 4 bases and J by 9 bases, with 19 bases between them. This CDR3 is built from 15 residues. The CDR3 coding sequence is TGTGCCAGCAGCCCCACCGGAGGGAGTTGGAGTGAGCAGTTCTTC. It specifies CASSPTGGSWSEQFF.

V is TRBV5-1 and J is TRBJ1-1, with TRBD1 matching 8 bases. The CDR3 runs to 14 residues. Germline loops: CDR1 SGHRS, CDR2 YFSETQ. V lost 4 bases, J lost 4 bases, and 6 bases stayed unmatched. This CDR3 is CASSTTGQGTEAFF. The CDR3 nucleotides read TGCGCCAGCAGCACCACCGGACAGGGCACTGAAGCTTTCTTT.

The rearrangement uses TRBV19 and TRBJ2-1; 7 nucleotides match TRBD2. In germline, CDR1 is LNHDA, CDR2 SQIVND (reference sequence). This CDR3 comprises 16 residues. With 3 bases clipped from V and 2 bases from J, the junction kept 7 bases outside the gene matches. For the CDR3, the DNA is TGTGCCAGTAGTATGATGATGGCGGGAGCCTACAATGAGCAGTTCTTC. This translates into CASSMMMAGAYNEQFF.

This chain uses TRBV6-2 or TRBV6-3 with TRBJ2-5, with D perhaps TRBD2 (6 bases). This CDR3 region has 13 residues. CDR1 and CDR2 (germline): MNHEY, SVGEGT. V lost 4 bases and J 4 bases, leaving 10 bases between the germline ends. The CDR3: CASSFGGGETQYF. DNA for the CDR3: TGTGCCAGCAGTTTCGGGGGAGGAGAGACCCAGTACTTC.

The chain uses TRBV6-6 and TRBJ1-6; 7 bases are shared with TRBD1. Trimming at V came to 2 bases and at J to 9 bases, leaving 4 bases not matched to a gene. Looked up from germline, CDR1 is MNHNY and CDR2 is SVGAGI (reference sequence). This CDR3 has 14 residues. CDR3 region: CASSYGQGVSPLHF. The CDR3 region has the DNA TGTGCCAGCAGTTACGGGCAGGGGGTTTCACCCCTCCACTTT.